This T cell receptor beta chain originates from a study of OX40 agonist ivuxolimab in advanced cancers. Method: immunoSEQ multiplex PCR; TCRdb's copy keeps in-frame clones and lacks some. The data contain about 26,000 clones, roughly 80% of them singletons. The V gene's germline CDR1 is MNHEY and CDR2 SVGAGI. Trimming pared 7 bases from V and 1 base from J, leaving 17 bases between. The CDR3 covers 15 residues. The receptor was isolated from an adult with an advanced solid tumor such as melanoma, head and neck, liver or kidney cancer. The V gene is TRBV6-5, the J gene TRBJ2-7, with unresolved D. The sample was CD4+ or CD8+ T cells sorted from blood, taken in a trial of the OX40 agonist ivuxolimab. The CDR3 DNA reads as TGTGCCAGCAAAAAAATAGCCCTTCCATCCTACGAGCAGTACTTC. Translated, it gives CASKKIALPSYEQYF.